This T cell receptor (beta chain) was identified in a study of blood T cell repertoires in COVID-19. Sequenced by immunoSEQ multiplex PCR; TCRdb stores in-frame clones only, minus some. Seen here are 35,000 to 45,000 clones, around 91% observed once, and the top ten hold approximately 2.9%. CDR3 length equals 13 residues. Germline loops: CDR1 ENHRY, CDR2 SYGVKD. Unmatched junction bases numbered 8, after V lost 3 bases and J lost 14 bases. This clonotype originated in a man aged 45-65 years with active COVID-19. The sequenced material came from peripheral blood. J is TRBJ1-4 and V is TRBV10-3; 8 bases line up with TRBD1. The CDR3 sequence is CAISDLDRDGLFF. In DNA form, the CDR3 reads TGTGCCATCAGTGACCTGGACAGGGATGGGCTGTTTTTT.